Listed below are T cell receptor beta chains from one sample, sequenced in a study of beta chain features in type 1 diabetes. Produced via immunoSEQ multiplex PCR; TCRdb's table is partial and in-frame only. The table records more than 150,000 clones, 10% to 15% of them present only once. The sample consisted of central memory CD4+ T cells from blood. The receptors here all came from a woman between 18 and 30 years old in good health. Both conserved end residues are part of each CDR3. The order of the fields is clone size, J gene, D gene, V gene, CDR3 protein, CDR3 DNA. A D gene is named only where the DNA matches it firmly. Size is stated for part of the rows, as once, few or many counts, or as a class when the clone is expanded.

NA | TRBJ2-3 | TRBD2 | TRBV7-9 | CASSLTAGGHTDTQYF | TGTGCCAGCAGCTTAACGGCGGGAGGGCACACAGATACGCAGTATTTT
NA | TRBJ2-7 | TRBD2 | TRBV29-1 | CSVAKREISHEQYF | TGCAGCGTTGCCAAGCGGGAGATCTCCCACGAGCAGTACTTC
few | TRBJ2-5 | NA | TRBV14 | CASSQLVGIETQYF | TGTGCCAGCAGCCAACTAGTGGGTATAGAGACCCAGTACTTC
many | TRBJ1-3 | NA | TRBV7-9 | CASSLAGGWTGNTIYF | TGTGCCAGCAGCTTAGCGGGAGGTTGGACTGGAAACACCATATATTTT
NA | TRBJ2-4 | TRBD1 | TRBV29-1 | CSVAIPGGELGAKNIQYF | TGCAGCGTTGCAATCCCAGGGGGCGAGTTAGGAGCCAAAAACATTCAGTACTTC
NA | TRBJ1-2 | TRBD1 | TRBV7-8 | CASSWDRGWGYTF | TGTGCCAGCAGCTGGGACAGGGGGTGGGGCTACACCTTC
few | TRBJ2-1 | NA | TRBV4-3 | CASSQGGGGLYNEQFF | TGCGCCAGCAGCCAAGGAGGAGGGGGCTTGTACAATGAGCAGTTCTTC
few | TRBJ1-1 | NA | TRBV11-2 | CASSSRQAWTRSTEAFF | TGTGCCAGCAGCTCTAGACAGGCATGGACTCGAAGCACTGAAGCTTTCTTT
NA | TRBJ1-4 | NA | TRBV30 | CAWSGGGRREKLFF | TGTGCCTGGAGTGGGGGGGGACGGCGTGAAAAACTGTTTTTT
few | TRBJ2-7 | TRBD2 | TRBV29-1 | CSVLGLAGADEQYF | TGCAGCGTACTCGGACTAGCGGGAGCGGATGAGCAGTACTTC
few | TRBJ2-2 | NA | TRBV9 | CASSVGQNTGELFF | TGTGCCAGCAGCGTAGGACAGAACACCGGGGAGCTGTTTTTT
few | TRBJ2-1 | NA | TRBV5-1 | CASSSLSASTYNEQFF | TGCGCCAGCAGCTCGCTAAGCGCATCCACCTACAATGAGCAGTTCTTC
NA | TRBJ2-5 | NA | TRBV11-2 | CASSLDLNMGQETQYF | TGTGCCAGCAGCTTAGATCTAAATATGGGGCAGGAGACCCAGTACTTC
few | TRBJ2-1 | TRBD2 | TRBV18 | CASSQGTSGRWNEQFF | TGTGCCAGCTCGCAGGGGACTAGCGGGAGATGGAATGAGCAGTTCTTC
few | TRBJ2-5 | NA | TRBV29-1 | CSVGPSFSQETQYF | TGCAGCGTTGGCCCCTCTTTTAGCCAAGAGACCCAGTACTTC
NA | TRBJ2-5 | TRBD1 | TRBV10-3 | CAISRQGAETQYF | TGTGCCATCAGTAGACAGGGGGCAGAGACCCAGTACTTC
few | TRBJ1-2 | TRBD1 | TRBV29-1 | CSVEGRGLNYGYTF | TGCAGCGTTGAGGGCAGGGGGCTGAACTATGGCTACACCTTC
NA | TRBJ2-7 | TRBD2 | TRBV5-6 | CASSGLAEPSYEQYF | TGTGCCAGCAGCGGACTAGCGGAACCTTCCTACGAGCAGTACTTC
few | TRBJ2-6 | TRBD2 | TRBV9 | CASKASGASGSGANVLTF | TGTGCCAGCAAGGCTAGCGGAGCGAGTGGCTCTGGGGCCAACGTCCTGACTTTC
few | TRBJ2-2 | TRBD2 | TRBV2 | CASGGTSGDTGELFF | TGTGCCAGCGGCGGGACTAGCGGAGACACCGGGGAGCTGTTTTTT
few | TRBJ2-7 | NA | TRBV6-6 | CASSYPHSDSYEQYF | TGTGCCAGCAGTTACCCACATAGCGACTCCTACGAGCAGTACTTC
NA | TRBJ2-7 | NA | TRBV10-3 | CATTGSSEQYF | TGTGCCACGACCGGGAGTTCCGAGCAGTACTTC
NA | TRBJ2-2 | NA | TRBV18 | CASSPDWDTGELFF | TGTGCCAGCTCACCGGACTGGGACACCGGGGAGCTGTTTTTT
few | TRBJ1-1 | TRBD1 | TRBV30 | CAWSGAGGTEAFF | TGTGCCTGGAGTGGCGCAGGGGGCACTGAAGCTTTCTTT
once | TRBJ2-7 | NA | TRBV9 | CASSGKPGGYEQYF | TGTGCCAGCAGCGGAAAGCCCGGGGGATACGAGCAGTACTTC
few | TRBJ2-1 | TRBD2 | TRBV5-1 | CASRYSLAGGSNEQFF | TGCGCCAGCAGATATTCCTTAGCGGGAGGTAGCAATGAGCAGTTCTTC
few | TRBJ2-7 | TRBD2 | TRBV19 | CASRRGSGRGGEQYF | TGTGCCAGTAGGCGAGGGAGCGGGAGAGGGGGCGAGCAGTACTTC
few | TRBJ2-7 | NA | TRBV6-5 | CASSYFDQNEQYF | TGTGCCAGCAGTTACTTTGATCAGAACGAGCAGTACTTC
few | TRBJ1-1 | NA | TRBV18 | CASSPAPLSGLNTEAFF | TGTGCCAGCTCACCCGCCCCGTTATCAGGCTTGAACACTGAAGCTTTCTTT
few | TRBJ2-5 | NA | TRBV15 | CATSRDRGRETQYF | TGTGCCACCAGCAGAGATCGAGGGAGGGAGACCCAGTACTTC
few | TRBJ2-1 | TRBD2 | TRBV29-1 | CSGTSGMDWHEQFF | TGCAGCGGGACTAGCGGGATGGACTGGCATGAGCAGTTCTTC
NA | TRBJ2-6 | NA | TRBV11-3 | CASSLARAGANVLTF | TGTGCCAGCAGCTTAGCCAGGGCTGGGGCCAACGTCCTGACTTTC
NA | TRBJ2-7 | NA | TRBV6-5 | CASSPQGTYEQYF | TGTGCCAGCAGTCCCCAGGGAACCTACGAGCAGTACTTC
few | TRBJ2-5 | TRBD1 | TRBV28 | CASSPTGGEETQYF | TGTGCCAGCAGCCCGACAGGGGGCGAAGAGACCCAGTACTTC
few | TRBJ1-2 | TRBD1 | TRBV29-1 | CSVKQGAFFHGYTF | TGCAGCGTGAAACAGGGGGCGTTTTTTCATGGCTACACCTTC
NA | TRBJ1-5 | NA | TRBV25-1 | CASRKGGGNQPQHF | TGTGCCAGCAGAAAAGGGGGAGGCAATCAGCCCCAGCATTTT
once | TRBJ2-1 | NA | TRBV2 | CASRTNTGLDEQFF | TGTGCCAGCAGGACTAATACGGGACTCGATGAGCAGTTCTTC
NA | TRBJ2-2 | NA | TRBV4-3 | CASSQETGELFF | TGCGCCAGCAGCCAGGAGACCGGGGAGCTGTTTTTT
few | TRBJ2-1 | TRBD2 | TRBV7-9 | CASSLGRLAGGWKDNEQFF | TGTGCCAGCAGCTTAGGGCGTCTAGCGGGAGGGTGGAAGGACAATGAGCAGTTCTTC
NA | TRBJ2-3 | TRBD2 | TRBV30 | CAWSASSGRAGTDTQYF | TGTGCCTGGAGTGCTTCTAGCGGGAGGGCCGGGACAGATACGCAGTATTTT